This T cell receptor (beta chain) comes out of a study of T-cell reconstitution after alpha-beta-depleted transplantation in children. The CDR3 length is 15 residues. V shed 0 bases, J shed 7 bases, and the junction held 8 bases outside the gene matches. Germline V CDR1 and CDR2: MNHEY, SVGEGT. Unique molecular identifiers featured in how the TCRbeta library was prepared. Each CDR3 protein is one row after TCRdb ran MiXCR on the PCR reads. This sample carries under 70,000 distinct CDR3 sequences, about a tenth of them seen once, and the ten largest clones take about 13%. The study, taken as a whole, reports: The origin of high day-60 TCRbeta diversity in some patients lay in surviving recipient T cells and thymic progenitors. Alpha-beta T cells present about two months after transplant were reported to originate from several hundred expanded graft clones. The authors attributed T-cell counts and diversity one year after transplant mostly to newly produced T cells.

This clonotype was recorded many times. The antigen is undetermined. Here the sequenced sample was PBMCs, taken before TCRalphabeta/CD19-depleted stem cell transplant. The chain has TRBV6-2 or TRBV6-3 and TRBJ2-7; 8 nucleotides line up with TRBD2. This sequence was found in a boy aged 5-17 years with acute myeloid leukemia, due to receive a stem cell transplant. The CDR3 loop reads CASSYSMAGGPEQYF. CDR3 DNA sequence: TGTGCCAGCAGTTACTCGATGGCGGGAGGTCCTGAGCAGTACTTC.